The 3 T cell receptor beta chains in this list originate from one sample, sequenced in a study of blood T cell repertoires in COVID-19. Clones were read by immunoSEQ multiplex PCR, and TCRdb kept only the in-frame ones, dropping some. Among about 60,000 clones, 65% to 80% were seen once, and the ten largest hold more than 9.5%. The sequenced material came from peripheral blood. The receptors were sampled from a human donor in a cohort sampled during active COVID-19.

The chain recombines TRBV6-5 with TRBJ2-7; TRBD1 aligns across 7 bases. There are 12 residues in the CDR3. CDR1 is MNHEY, CDR2 SVGAGI, per germline. The CDR3 sequence is CGTGTLGYEQYF. CDR3 nucleotide sequence: TGTGGGACAGGAACCTTAGGCTACGAGCAGTACTTC.

This clone has only one observation. The chain links TRBV5-6 to TRBJ2-5; TRBD1 matches 9 bases. The CDR3 spans 15 residues. Germline V gives CDR1 SGHDT, CDR2 YYEEEE. V lost 4 bases to trimming and J lost 3 bases; unmatched junction nucleotides: 7. DNA for the CDR3: TGTGCCAGCAGCCACCCTGGACAGGGGAAAGAGACCCAGTACTTC. This sequence encodes CASSHPGQGKETQYF.

This clone was detected a few times. The chain recombines TRBV18 with TRBJ2-7; TRBD1 agrees at 9 bases. Looked up from germline, CDR1 is KGHSH and CDR2 is LQKENI. This CDR3 spans 16 amino acids. The trim removed 5 bases at V and 5 bases at J, leaving 13 bases unmatched. In DNA form, the CDR3 reads TGTGCCAGCTCATTCCAGGGCGGGACAGGGCACCACGAGCAGTACTTC. Its translation is CASSFQGGTGHHEQYF. Full variable domain (remainder filled in from reference TRBV18 and TRBJ2-7): NAGVMQNPRHLVRRRGQEARLRCSPMKGHSHVYWYRQLPEEGLKFMVYLQKENIIDESGMPKERFSAEFPKEGPSILRIQQVVRGDSAAYFCASSFQGGTGHHEQYFGPGTRLTVT.